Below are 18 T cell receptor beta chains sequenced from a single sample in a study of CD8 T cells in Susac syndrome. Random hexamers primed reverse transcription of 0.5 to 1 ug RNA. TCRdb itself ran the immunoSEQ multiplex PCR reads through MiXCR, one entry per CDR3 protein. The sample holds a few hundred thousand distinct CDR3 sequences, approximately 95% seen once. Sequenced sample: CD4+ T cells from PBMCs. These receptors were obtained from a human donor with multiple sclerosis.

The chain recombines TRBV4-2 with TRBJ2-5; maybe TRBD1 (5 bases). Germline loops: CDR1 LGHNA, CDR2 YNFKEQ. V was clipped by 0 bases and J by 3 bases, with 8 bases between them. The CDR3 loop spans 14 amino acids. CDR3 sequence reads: CASSQDSREETQYF. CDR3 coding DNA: TGTGCCAGCAGCCAAGATTCCAGGGAAGAGACCCAGTACTTC.

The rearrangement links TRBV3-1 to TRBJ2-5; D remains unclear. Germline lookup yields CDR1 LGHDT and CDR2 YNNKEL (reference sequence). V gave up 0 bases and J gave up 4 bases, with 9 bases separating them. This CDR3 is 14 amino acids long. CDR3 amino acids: CASSQDAQTETQYF. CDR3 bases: TGTGCCAGCAGCCAAGATGCCCAGACAGAGACCCAGTACTTC.

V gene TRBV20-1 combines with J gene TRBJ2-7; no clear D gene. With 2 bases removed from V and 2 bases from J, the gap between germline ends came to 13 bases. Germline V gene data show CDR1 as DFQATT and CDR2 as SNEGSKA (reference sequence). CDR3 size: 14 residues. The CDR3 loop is CSARSPTPPYEQYF. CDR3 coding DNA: TGCAGTGCTAGAAGCCCGACTCCCCCCTACGAGCAGTACTTC.

The CDR3 coding sequence is TGTGCCAGCAGTTTATCAGGGTTTCCCAGCTCACCCCTCCACTTT. This encodes CASSLSGFPSSPLHF. The genes are TRBV27 and TRBJ1-6; D unclear. The V end was cut by 0 bases, the J end by 10 bases, with 13 bases between. The CDR3 has 15 residues. Germline CDR1 MNHEY, CDR2 SMNVEV (reference sequence).

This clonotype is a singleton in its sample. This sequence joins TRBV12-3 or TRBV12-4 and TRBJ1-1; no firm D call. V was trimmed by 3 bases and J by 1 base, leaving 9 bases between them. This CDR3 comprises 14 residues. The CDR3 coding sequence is TGTGCCAGCAGTTTCCTCGGAGCGAACACTGAAGCTTTCTTT. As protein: CASSFLGANTEAFF.

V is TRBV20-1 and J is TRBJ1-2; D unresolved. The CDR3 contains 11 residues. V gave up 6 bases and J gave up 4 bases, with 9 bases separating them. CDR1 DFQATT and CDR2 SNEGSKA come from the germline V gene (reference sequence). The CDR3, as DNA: TGCAGTGCCCGTCCTATCTATGGCTACACCTTC. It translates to CSARPIYGYTF.

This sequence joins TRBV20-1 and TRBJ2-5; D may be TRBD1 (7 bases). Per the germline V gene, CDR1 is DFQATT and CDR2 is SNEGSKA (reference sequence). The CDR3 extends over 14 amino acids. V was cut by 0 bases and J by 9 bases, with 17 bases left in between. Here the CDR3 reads CSARESAGGWSQYF. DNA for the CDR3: TGCAGTGCTAGAGAGTCGGCAGGGGGGTGGTCCCAGTACTTC.

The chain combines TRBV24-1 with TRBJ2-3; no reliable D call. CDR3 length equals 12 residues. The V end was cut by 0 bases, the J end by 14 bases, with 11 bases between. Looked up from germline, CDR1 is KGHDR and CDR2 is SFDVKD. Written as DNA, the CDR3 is TGTGCCACCAGTGATTTGGGGCTCTTGCTGTATTTT. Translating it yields CATSDLGLLLYF.

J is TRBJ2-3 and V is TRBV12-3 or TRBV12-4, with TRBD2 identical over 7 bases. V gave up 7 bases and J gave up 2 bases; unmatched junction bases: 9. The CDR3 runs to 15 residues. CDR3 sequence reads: CASTDRDYPTDTQYF. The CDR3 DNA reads TGTGCCAGCACTGACCGGGACTATCCCACAGATACGCAGTATTTT.

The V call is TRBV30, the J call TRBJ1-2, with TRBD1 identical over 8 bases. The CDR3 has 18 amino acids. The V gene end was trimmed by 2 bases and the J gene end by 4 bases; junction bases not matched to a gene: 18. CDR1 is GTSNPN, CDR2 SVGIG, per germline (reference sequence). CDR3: CAWSRHPRGTGGVYGYTF. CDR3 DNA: TGTGCCTGGAGTCGACACCCAAGGGGGACAGGAGGGGTCTATGGCTACACCTTC.

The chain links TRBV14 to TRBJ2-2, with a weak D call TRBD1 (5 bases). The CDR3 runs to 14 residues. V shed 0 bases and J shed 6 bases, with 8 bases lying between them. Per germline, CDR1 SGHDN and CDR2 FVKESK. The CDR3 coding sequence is TGTGCCAGCAGCCAAGAATTAGGGGCCGGGGAGCTGTTTTTT. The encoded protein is CASSQELGAGELFF.

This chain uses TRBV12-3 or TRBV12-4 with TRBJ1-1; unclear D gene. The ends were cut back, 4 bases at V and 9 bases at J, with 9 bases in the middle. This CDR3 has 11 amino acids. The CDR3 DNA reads TGTGCCAGCAGTTCGGGAGGTAAAGCTTTCTTT. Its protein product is CASSSGGKAFF.

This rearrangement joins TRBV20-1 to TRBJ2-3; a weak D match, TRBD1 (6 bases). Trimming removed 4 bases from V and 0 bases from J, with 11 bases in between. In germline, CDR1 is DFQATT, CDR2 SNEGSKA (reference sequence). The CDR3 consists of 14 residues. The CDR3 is CSATTGLSTDTQYF. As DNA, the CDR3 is TGCAGTGCTACGACAGGACTTAGCACAGATACGCAGTATTTT.

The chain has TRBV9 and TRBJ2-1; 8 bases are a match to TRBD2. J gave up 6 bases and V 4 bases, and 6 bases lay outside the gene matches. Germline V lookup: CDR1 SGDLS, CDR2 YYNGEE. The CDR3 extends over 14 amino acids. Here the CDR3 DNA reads TGTGCCAGCAGCCCTCAGGGGACTAGCAATGAGCAGTTCTTC. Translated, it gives CASSPQGTSNEQFF.

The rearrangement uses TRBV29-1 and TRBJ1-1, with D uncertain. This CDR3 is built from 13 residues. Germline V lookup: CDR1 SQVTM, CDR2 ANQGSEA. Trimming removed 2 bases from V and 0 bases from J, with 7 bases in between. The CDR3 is CSVEKTMNTEAFF. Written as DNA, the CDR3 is TGCAGCGTTGAAAAGACCATGAACACTGAAGCTTTCTTT. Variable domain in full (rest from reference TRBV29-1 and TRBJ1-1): SAVISQKPSRDICQRGTSLTIQCQVDSQVTMMFWYRQQPGQSLTLIATANQGSEATYESGFVIDKFPISRPNLTFSTLTVSNMSPEDSSIYLCSVEKTMNTEAFFGQGTRLTVV.

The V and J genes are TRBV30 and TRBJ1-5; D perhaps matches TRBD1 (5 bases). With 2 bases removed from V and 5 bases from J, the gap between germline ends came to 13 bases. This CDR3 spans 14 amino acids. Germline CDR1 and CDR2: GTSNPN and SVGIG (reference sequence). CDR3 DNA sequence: TGTGCCTGGAGTCTGGACATTGTGTATCAGCCCCAGCATTTT. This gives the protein CAWSLDIVYQPQHF.

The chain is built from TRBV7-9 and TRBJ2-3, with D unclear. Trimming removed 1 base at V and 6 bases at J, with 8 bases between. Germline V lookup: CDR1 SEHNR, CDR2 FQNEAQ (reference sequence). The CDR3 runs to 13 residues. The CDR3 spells CASSLDVEDTQYF. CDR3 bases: TGTGCCAGCAGCTTAGATGTGGAGGATACGCAGTATTTT.

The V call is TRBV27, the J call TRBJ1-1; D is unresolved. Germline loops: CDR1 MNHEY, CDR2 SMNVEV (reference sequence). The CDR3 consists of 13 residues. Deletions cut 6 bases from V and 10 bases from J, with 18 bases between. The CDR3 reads CASSLNALPIAFF. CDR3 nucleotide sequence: TGTGCCAGCAGCCTGAACGCGCTCCCGATAGCTTTCTTT.